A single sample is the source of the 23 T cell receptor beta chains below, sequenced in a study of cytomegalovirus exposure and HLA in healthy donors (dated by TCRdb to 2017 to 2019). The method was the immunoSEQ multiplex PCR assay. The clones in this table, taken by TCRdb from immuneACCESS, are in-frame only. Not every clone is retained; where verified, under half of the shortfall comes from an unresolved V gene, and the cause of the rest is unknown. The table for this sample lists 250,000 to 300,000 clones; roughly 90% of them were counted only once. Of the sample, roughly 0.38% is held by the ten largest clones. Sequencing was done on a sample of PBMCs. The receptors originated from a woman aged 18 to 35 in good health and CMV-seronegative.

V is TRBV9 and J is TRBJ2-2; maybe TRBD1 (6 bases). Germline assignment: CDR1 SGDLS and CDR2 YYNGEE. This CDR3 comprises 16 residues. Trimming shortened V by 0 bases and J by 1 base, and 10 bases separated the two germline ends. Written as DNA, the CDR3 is TGTGCCAGCAGCGTAGGTGTAGGGGGGAACACCGGGGAGCTGTTTTTT. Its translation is CASSVGVGGNTGELFF. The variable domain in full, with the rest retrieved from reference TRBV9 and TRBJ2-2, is DSGVTQTPKHLITATGQRVTLRCSPRSGDLSVYWYQQSLDQGLQFLIQYYNGEERAKGNILERFSAQQFPDLHSELNLSSLELGDSALYFCASSVGVGGNTGELFFGEGSRLTVL.

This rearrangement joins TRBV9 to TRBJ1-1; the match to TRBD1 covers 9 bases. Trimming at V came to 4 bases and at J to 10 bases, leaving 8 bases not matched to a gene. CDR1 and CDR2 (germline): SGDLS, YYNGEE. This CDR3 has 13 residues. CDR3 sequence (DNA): TGTGCCAGCAGCCCAGGACAGGGGAGCCGAGCTTTCTTT. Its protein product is CASSPGQGSRAFF.

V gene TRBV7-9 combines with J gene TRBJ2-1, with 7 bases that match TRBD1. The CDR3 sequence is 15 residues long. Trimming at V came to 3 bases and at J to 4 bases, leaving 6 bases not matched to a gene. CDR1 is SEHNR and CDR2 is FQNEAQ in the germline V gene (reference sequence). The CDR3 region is CASSFAGTAYNEQFF. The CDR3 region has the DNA TGTGCCAGCAGCTTCGCCGGGACAGCATACAATGAGCAGTTCTTC.

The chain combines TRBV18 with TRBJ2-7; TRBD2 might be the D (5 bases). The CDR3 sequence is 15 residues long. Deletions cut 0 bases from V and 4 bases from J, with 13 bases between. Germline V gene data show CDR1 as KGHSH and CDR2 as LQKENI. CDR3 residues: CASSPPGVFEYEQYF. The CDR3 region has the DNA TGTGCCAGCTCACCACCCGGGGTCTTCGAGTACGAGCAGTACTTC.

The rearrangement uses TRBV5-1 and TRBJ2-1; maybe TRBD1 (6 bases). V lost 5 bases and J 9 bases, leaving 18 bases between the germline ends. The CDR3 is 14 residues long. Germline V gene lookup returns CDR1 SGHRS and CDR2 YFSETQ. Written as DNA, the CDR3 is TGCGCCAGCAGTTATATTACAGGGAGCGGTGAGCAGTTCTTC. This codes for CASSYITGSGEQFF.

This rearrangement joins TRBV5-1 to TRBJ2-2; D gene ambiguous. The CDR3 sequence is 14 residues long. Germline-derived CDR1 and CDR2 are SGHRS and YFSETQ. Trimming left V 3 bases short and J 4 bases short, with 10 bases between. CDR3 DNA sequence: TGCGCCAGCAGCTCGGAGCAGAGCACCGGGGAGCTGTTTTTT. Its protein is CASSSEQSTGELFF.

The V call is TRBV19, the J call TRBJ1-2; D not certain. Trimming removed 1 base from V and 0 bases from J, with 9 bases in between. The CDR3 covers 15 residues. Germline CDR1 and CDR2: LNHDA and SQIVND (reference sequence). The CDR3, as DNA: TGTGCCAGTAGTATAGTTACAGCCACTAACTATGGCTACACCTTC. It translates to CASSIVTATNYGYTF.

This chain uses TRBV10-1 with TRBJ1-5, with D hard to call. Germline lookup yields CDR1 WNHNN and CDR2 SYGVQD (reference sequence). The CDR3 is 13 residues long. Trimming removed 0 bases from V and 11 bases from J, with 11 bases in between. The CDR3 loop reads CASSESVEGSQHF. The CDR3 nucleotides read TGCGCCAGCAGTGAGTCCGTAGAGGGATCCCAGCATTTT.

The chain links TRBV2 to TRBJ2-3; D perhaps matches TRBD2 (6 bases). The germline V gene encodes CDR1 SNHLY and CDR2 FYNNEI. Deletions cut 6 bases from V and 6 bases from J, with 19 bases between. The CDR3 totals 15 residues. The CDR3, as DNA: TGTGCCAGCAGGATGGGACTCCGGGGACGGGATACGCAGTATTTT. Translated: CASRMGLRGRDTQYF.

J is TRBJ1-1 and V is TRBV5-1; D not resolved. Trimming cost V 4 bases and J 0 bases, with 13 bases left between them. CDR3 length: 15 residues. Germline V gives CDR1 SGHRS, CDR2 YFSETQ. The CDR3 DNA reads TGCGCCAGCAGCCCAGGACTGAACCTGAACACTGAAGCTTTCTTT. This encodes CASSPGLNLNTEAFF.

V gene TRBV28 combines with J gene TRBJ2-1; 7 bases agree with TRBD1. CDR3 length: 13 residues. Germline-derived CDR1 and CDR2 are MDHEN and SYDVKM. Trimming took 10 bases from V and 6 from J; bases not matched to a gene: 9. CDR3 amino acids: CATTGVGINEQFF. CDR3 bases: TGTGCCACCACAGGGGTTGGAATCAATGAGCAGTTCTTC.

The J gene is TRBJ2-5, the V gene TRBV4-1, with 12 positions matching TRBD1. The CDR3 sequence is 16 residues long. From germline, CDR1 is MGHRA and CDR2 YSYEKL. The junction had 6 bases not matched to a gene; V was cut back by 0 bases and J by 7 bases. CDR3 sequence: CASSQEGTGGRGTQYF. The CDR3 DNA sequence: TGCGCCAGCAGCCAAGAGGGGACAGGGGGCCGGGGGACCCAGTACTTC.

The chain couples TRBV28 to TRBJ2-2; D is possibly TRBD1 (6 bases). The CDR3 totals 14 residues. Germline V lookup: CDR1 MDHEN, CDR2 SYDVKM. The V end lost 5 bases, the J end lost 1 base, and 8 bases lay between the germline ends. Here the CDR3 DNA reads TGTGCCAGCAGTCTGACAGGGAACACCGGGGAGCTGTTTTTT. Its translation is CASSLTGNTGELFF.

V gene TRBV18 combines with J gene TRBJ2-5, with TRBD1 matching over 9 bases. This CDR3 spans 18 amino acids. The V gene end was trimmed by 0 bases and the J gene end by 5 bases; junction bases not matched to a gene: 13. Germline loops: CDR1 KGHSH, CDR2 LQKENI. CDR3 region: CASSPPGEQGALRETQYF. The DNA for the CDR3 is TGTGCCAGCTCACCACCGGGGGAACAGGGGGCCCTTCGGGAGACCCAGTACTTC. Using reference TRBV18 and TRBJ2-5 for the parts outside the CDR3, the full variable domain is NAGVMQNPRHLVRRRGQEARLRCSPMKGHSHVYWYRQLPEEGLKFMVYLQKENIIDESGMPKERFSAEFPKEGPSILRIQQVVRGDSAAYFCASSPPGEQGALRETQYFGPGTRLLVL.

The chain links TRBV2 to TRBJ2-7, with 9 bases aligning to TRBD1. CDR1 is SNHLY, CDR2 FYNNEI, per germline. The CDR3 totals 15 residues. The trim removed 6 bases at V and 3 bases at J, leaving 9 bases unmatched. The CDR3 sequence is CASRAGTGPSYEQYF. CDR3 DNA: TGTGCCAGCAGAGCCGGGACAGGGCCCAGCTACGAGCAGTACTTC. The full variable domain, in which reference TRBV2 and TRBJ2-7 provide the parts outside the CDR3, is EPEVTQTPSHQVTQMGQEVILRCVPISNHLYFYWYRQILGQKVEFLVSFYNNEISEKSEIFDDQFSVERPDGSNFTLKIRSTKLEDSAMYFCASRAGTGPSYEQYFGPGTRLTVT.

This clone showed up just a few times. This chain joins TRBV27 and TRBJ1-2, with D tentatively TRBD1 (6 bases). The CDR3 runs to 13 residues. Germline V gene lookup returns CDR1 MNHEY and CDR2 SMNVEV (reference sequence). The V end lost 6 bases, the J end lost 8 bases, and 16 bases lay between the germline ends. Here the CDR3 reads CASRRDNSLGYTF. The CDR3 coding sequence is TGTGCCAGCAGACGGGACAACTCCTTGGGCTACACCTTC.

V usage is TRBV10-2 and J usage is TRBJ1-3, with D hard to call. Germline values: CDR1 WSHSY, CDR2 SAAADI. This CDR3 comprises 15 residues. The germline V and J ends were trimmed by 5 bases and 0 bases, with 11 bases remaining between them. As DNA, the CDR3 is TGCGCCAGCAGTAGGACGGGGAGCTCTGGAAACACCATATATTTT. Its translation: CASSRTGSSGNTIYF.

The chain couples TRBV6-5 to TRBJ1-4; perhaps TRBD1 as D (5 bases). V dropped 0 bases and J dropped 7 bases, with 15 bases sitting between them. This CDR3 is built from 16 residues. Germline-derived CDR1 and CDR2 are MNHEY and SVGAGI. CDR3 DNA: TGTGCCAGCAGTTACTCCCCCCCGGGGGTCGGTGAAAAACTGTTTTTT. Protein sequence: CASSYSPPGVGEKLFF.

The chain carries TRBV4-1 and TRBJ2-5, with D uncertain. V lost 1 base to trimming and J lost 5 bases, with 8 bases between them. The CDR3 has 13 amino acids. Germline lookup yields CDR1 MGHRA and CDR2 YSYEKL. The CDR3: CASSQVPTETQYF. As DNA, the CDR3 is TGCGCCAGCAGCCAAGTGCCTACGGAGACCCAGTACTTC.

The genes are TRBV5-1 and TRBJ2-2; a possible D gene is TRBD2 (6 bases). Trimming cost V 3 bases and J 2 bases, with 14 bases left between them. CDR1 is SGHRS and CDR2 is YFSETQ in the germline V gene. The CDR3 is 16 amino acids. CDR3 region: CASSYSGTPNTGELFF. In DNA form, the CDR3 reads TGCGCCAGCAGCTACTCCGGGACTCCTAACACCGGGGAGCTGTTTTTT.

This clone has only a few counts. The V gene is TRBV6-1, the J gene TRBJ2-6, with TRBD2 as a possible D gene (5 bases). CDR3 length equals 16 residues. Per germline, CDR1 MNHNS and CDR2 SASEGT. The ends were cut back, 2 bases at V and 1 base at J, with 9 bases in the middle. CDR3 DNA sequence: TGTGCCAGCAGTGAAATTTCGGGGTCTGGGGCCAACGTCCTGACTTTC. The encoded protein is CASSEISGSGANVLTF.

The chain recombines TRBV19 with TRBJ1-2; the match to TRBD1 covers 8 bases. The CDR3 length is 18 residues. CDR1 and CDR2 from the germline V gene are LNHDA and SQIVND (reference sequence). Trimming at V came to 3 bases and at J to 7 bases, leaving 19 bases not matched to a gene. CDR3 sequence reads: CASSIFFIADRDSSGYTF. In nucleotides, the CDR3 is TGTGCCAGTAGTATTTTTTTTATTGCGGACAGGGATAGTAGTGGCTACACCTTC.

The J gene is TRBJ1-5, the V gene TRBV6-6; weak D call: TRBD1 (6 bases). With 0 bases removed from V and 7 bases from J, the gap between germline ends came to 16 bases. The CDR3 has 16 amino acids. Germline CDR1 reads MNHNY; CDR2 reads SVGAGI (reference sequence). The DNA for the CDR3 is TGTGCCAGCAGTTACTCCCCCACAGGGTCGGGGCAGCCCCAGCATTTT. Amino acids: CASSYSPTGSGQPQHF.